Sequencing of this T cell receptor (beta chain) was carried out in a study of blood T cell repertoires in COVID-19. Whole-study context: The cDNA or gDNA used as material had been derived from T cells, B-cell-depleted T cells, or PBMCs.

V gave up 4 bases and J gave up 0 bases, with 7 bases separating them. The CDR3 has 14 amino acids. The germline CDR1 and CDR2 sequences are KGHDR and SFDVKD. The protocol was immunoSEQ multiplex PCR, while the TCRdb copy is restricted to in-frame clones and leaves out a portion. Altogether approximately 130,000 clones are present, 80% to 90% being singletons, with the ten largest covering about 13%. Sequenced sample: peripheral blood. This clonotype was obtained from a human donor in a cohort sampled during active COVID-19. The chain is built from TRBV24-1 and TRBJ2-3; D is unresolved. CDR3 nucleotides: TGTGCCACCAGTGACGCAGTTAGCACAGATACGCAGTATTTT. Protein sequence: CATSDAVSTDTQYF.